What follows are 18 T cell receptor beta chains derived from one specimen sequenced in a study of T cell responses to AZD1222 COVID-19 vaccine. The repertoire was sequenced with immunoSEQ multiplex PCR; TCRdb's copy has only in-frame clones and lacks some. This sample carries roughly 85,000 clones, 90% of them seen once, and the ten largest clones take around 3.2%. This material consisted of peripheral blood, taken 28 days after the second AZD1222 dose. The receptors were gathered from an adult who received the AZD1222 COVID-19 vaccine.

Here the CDR3 reads CASSIGGTVGPNEQFF. In DNA form, the CDR3 reads TGTGCCAGTAGTATAGGCGGGACAGTGGGCCCCAATGAGCAGTTCTTC. The chain recombines TRBV19 with TRBJ2-1; tentative D call: TRBD1 (7 bases). V was clipped by 1 base and J by 6 bases, with 16 bases between them. CDR1 is LNHDA and CDR2 is SQIVND in the germline V gene (reference sequence). The CDR3 extends over 16 amino acids.

V is TRBV7-8 and J is TRBJ1-5, with D hard to call. The CDR3 has 13 residues. Germline V CDR1 and CDR2: SGHVS, FQNEAQ. The germline V and J ends were trimmed by 1 base and 6 bases, with 7 bases remaining between them. CDR3 nucleotide sequence: TGTGCCAGCAGCTTAGTGCCCCGTCAGCCCCAGCATTTT. It is translated as CASSLVPRQPQHF.

This clone was found a few times. This chain uses TRBV4-2 with TRBJ2-1; the D gene is possibly TRBD1 (6 bases). Deletions cut 8 bases from V and 6 bases from J, with 20 bases between. Germline CDR1 LGHNA, CDR2 YNFKEQ. The CDR3 runs 15 residues. CDR3 DNA sequence: TGTGCCAGCGCAGAAGGGGGTAGCCCCATCAATGAGCAGTTCTTC. This codes for CASAEGGSPINEQFF.

V usage is TRBV6-5 and J usage is TRBJ1-2; D is possibly TRBD1 (5 bases). The CDR3 runs to 13 residues. The germline V gene has CDR1 MNHEY and CDR2 SVGAGI. Trimming cost V 4 bases and J 4 bases, with 10 bases left between them. The CDR3 DNA is TGTGCCAGCAGTTCGGGGCAGGTCTATGGCTACACCTTC. It translates to CASSSGQVYGYTF.

The chain employs TRBV7-6 and TRBJ2-7; weak D call: TRBD2 (6 bases). Germline CDR1 is SGHVS and CDR2 is FNYEAQ. The CDR3 runs 17 residues. The germline V and J ends were trimmed by 4 bases and 3 bases, with 22 bases remaining between them. The CDR3 reads CASSSPGREPEDYEQYF. DNA for the CDR3: TGTGCCAGCAGCTCGCCCGGTCGGGAGCCCGAGGACTACGAGCAGTACTTC.

The chain is built from TRBV18 and TRBJ2-1, with 8 bases aligning to TRBD1. V dropped 3 bases and J dropped 5; count of bases not matched to a gene: 9. Germline-derived CDR1 and CDR2 are KGHSH and LQKENI. This CDR3 has 16 amino acids. The chain's CDR3 is CASSPSRTGPHNEQFF. CDR3 DNA: TGTGCCAGCTCACCTTCTAGGACAGGGCCCCACAATGAGCAGTTCTTC.

This clone was counted once. The chain joins TRBV12-3 or TRBV12-4 to TRBJ1-1; D is unclear. This CDR3 region has 10 residues. The V end was cut by 6 bases, the J end by 12 bases, with 11 bases between. The chain's CDR3 is CASSDGLTFF. CDR3 bases: TGTGCCAGCAGCGACGGGCTTACTTTCTTT.

Turning to this clone: Other nucleotide sequences from this sample produce the same CDR3. In nucleotides, the CDR3 is TGTGCCAGCAGTGAACGGGAAGACGAGCAGTACTTC. It encodes CASSEREDEQYF. The chain couples TRBV6-1 to TRBJ2-7, with D perhaps matching TRBD2 (5 bases). The CDR3 is 12 amino acids. The germline gives CDR1 MNHNS, CDR2 SASEGT. The V end was cut by 2 bases, the J end by 5 bases, with 7 bases between.

V usage is TRBV7-9 and J usage is TRBJ2-1; weak D call: TRBD2 (6 bases). Germline CDR1 is SEHNR and CDR2 is FQNEAQ (reference sequence). The CDR3 is 16 amino acids. Between the trimmed V and J ends, which lost 5 bases and 0 bases, there was a span of 14 bases. This chain's CDR3 is CASSLPAGSSYNEQFF. As DNA, the CDR3 is TGTGCCAGCAGCCTCCCGGCCGGGAGCTCCTACAATGAGCAGTTCTTC.

The CDR3 protein is CASSVTPDTQYF. The DNA for the CDR3 is TGTGCCAGCAGCGTAACACCAGATACGCAGTATTTT. The rearrangement links TRBV9 to TRBJ2-3, with no clear D. V lost 1 base to trimming and J lost 4 bases, with 4 bases between them. The CDR3 contains 12 residues. Germline V gene lookup returns CDR1 SGDLS and CDR2 YYNGEE. The whole variable domain, filled in from reference TRBV9 and TRBJ2-3, reads DSGVTQTPKHLITATGQRVTLRCSPRSGDLSVYWYQQSLDQGLQFLIQYYNGEERAKGNILERFSAQQFPDLHSELNLSSLELGDSALYFCASSVTPDTQYFGPGTRLTVL.

J is TRBJ2-2 and V is TRBV7-2, with 9 bases that match TRBD2. From germline, CDR1 is SGHTA and CDR2 FQGNSA. CDR3 length: 19 amino acids. V shed 1 base and J 0 bases; nucleotides not matched to a gene: 9. In nucleotides, the CDR3 is TGTGCCAGCAGCTTAGATGTTAGCGGGAGCCTTACGAACACCGGGGAGCTGTTTTTT. It codes for CASSLDVSGSLTNTGELFF. The variable domain in full, completed from reference TRBV7-2 and TRBJ2-2, reads GAGVSQSPSNKVTEKGKDVELRCDPISGHTALYWYRQSLGQGLEFLIYFQGNSAPDKSGLPSDRFSAERTGGSVSTLTIQRTQQEDSAVYLCASSLDVSGSLTNTGELFFGEGSRLTVL.

J is TRBJ1-5 and V is TRBV10-3; D remains ambiguous. Germline CDR1 and CDR2: ENHRY and SYGVKD. The V gene lost 0 bases and the J gene lost 4 bases, with 4 bases spanning the gap. The CDR3 runs to 13 residues. The CDR3 reads CAISESGNQPQHF. In DNA, the CDR3 is TGTGCCATCAGTGAGTCGGGGAATCAGCCCCAGCATTTT.

The CDR3 nucleotides read TGTGCCAGCAGCTTAATGGCGGGGCCCGAAGCTTTCTTT. Its protein product is CASSLMAGPEAFF. The V gene is TRBV7-2, the J gene TRBJ1-1, with D maybe TRBD1 (5 bases). V was pared by 2 bases and J by 8 bases, with 12 bases between. The germline CDR1 and CDR2 sequences are SGHTA and FQGNSA. The CDR3 has 13 residues.

The V call is TRBV12-3 or TRBV12-4, the J call TRBJ1-1, with D maybe TRBD1 (5 bases). The CDR3 totals 13 residues. V lost 6 bases to trimming and J lost 6 bases, with 14 bases between them. The CDR3 spells CASSPHQGAEAFF. As DNA, the CDR3 is TGTGCCAGCAGCCCACACCAGGGCGCTGAAGCTTTCTTT.

V and J are TRBV27 and TRBJ2-6; TRBD1 aligns across 7 bases. V lost 1 base and J lost 0; bases outside the gene matches: 6. The CDR3 is 18 residues long. Germline V gene sequence: CDR1 MNHEY, CDR2 SMNVEV (reference sequence). DNA of the CDR3: TGTGCCAGCAGTTTATACCCCGGGACAGCCTCTGGGGCCAACGTCCTGACTTTC. Translated: CASSLYPGTASGANVLTF.

The chain recombines TRBV5-1 with TRBJ2-7; TRBD1 matches at 10 bases. The ends lost 3 bases at V and 5 bases at J; junction bases unmatched: 17. Germline CDR1 SGHRS, CDR2 YFSETQ. This CDR3 has 18 amino acids. The CDR3 is CASSSRRLTGGPSDEQYF. CDR3 bases: TGCGCCAGCAGCTCCCGCCGCTTGACAGGGGGCCCTTCGGACGAGCAGTACTTC.

The gene calls are TRBV28 and TRBJ1-2, with 9 bases aligning to TRBD1. CDR3 length equals 13 residues. Germline V gene data show CDR1 as MDHEN and CDR2 as SYDVKM. V lost 3 bases to trimming and J lost 12 bases; unmatched junction nucleotides: 8. Here the CDR3 reads CASSLSSDRGDTF. CDR3 bases: TGTGCCAGCAGTTTGAGCTCGGACAGGGGAGACACCTTC.

The V gene is TRBV7-2, the J gene TRBJ1-6; D is unresolved. Germline CDR1 is SGHTA and CDR2 is FQGNSA. This CDR3 is built from 15 residues. V was clipped by 2 bases and J by 6 bases, with 11 bases between them. The CDR3 DNA follows: TGTGCCAGCAGCTTAATGCAGGCACTTAATTCACCCCTCCACTTT. This gives the protein CASSLMQALNSPLHF.